This TCR beta chain was recovered during a study of shared clonotypes between healthy human individuals. Note on this clone: Its antigen is unknown.

Every contributor of samples was a Caucasian grown-up residing in Nashville, Tennessee. The CDR3 is 16 amino acids. V lost 0 bases to trimming and J lost 1 base; unmatched junction nucleotides: 3. Per the germline V gene, CDR1 is KGHSH and CDR2 is LQKENI. General study points: Clonotype sharing among donors likely depends on sequencing depth.

Measured with immunoSEQ multiplex PCR; TCRdb has only the in-frame clones, and not every one. The table records roughly 2.6 million clones, around 94% of them present only once. The source is a man between 18 and 35 years old in good health. Sequencing was carried out using naive CD4+ T cells sorted from blood. The subset is: CD45RA+ positively selected. V usage is TRBV18 and J usage is TRBJ2-5, with 9 bases fitting TRBD2. The CDR3 DNA is TGTGCCAGCTCACCACCGGAGACTAGCGGCCAAGAGACCCAGTACTTC. Amino acid sequence: CASSPPETSGQETQYF.